A single sample is the source of the 26 T cell receptor beta chains below, sequenced in a study of T cells after yellow fever vaccination. One entry per CDR3 protein, called by TCRdb with MiXCR from the 5' RACE reads. The sample has a few hundred thousand distinct CDR3 sequences, around 4.5% seen once; the top ten hold roughly a fifth. The sequencing here drew on PBMCs, taken 15 days after the yellow fever booster vaccination. The receptors derive from a man aged 18 to 29 who received the YFV17D yellow fever vaccine.

There are many counts of this clonotype. The rearrangement links TRBV12-3 or TRBV12-4 to TRBJ1-6, with 10 nucleotides matching TRBD1. The J segment lost 8 bases and the V segment lost 6 bases, leaving 4 bases of the junction unmatched. The CDR3 totals 14 residues. This chain's CDR3 is CASRLTGGHSPLHF. The CDR3, as DNA: TGTGCCAGCAGGCTGACAGGGGGCCATTCACCCCTCCACTTT.

This clonotype was seen more than once but under ten times. This chain joins TRBV4-3 and TRBJ1-5; tentative D call: TRBD1 (5 bases). CDR1 and CDR2 from the germline V gene are LGHNA and YSLEER. The CDR3 is 16 residues long. V lost 0 bases and J lost 5, with 14 bases in between. The CDR3 DNA reads as TGCGCCAGCAGCCAAGAAGTGATGGGGCGGGATCAGCCCCAGCATTTT. Protein sequence: CASSQEVMGRDQPQHF.

This clonotype was seen many times. The rearrangement uses TRBV7-2 and TRBJ2-5; D is uncertain. Trimming pared 1 base from V and 6 bases from J, leaving 9 bases between. This CDR3 comprises 13 residues. Germline V gene data show CDR1 as SGHTA and CDR2 as FQGNSA. CDR3 DNA sequence: TGTGCCAGCAGCTTAGGGCTAGATCAGACCCAGTACTTC. Its protein product is CASSLGLDQTQYF. Drawing the rest from reference TRBV7-2 and TRBJ2-5, the complete variable domain is GAGVSQSPSNKVTEKGKDVELRCDPISGHTALYWYRQSLGQGLEFLIYFQGNSAPDKSGLPSDRFSAERTGGSVSTLTIQRTQQEDSAVYLCASSLGLDQTQYFGPGTRLLVL.

This clonotype turned up a few times. V is TRBV28 and J is TRBJ1-1, with D perhaps TRBD1 (5 bases). The CDR3 consists of 13 residues. V was trimmed by 3 bases and J by 8 bases, leaving 13 bases between them. Germline CDR1 is MDHEN and CDR2 is SYDVKM. The CDR3 sequence is CASSFVTGTEAFF. The CDR3 bases are TGTGCCAGCAGTTTTGTGACGGGGACCGAAGCTTTCTTT.

This clonotype was detected many times. The chain combines TRBV6-5 with TRBJ1-1; TRBD1 might be the D (6 bases). With 3 bases removed from V and 0 bases from J, the gap between germline ends came to 17 bases. In germline, CDR1 is MNHEY, CDR2 SVGAGI. The CDR3 is 17 residues long. In DNA form, the CDR3 reads TGTGCCAGCAGTTATTCCCGTCGAGGGGGAATGAACACTGAAGCTTTCTTT. Translated: CASSYSRRGGMNTEAFF.

This clonotype turned up a few times. The CDR3 coding sequence is TGTGCCAGCAGCTTTCCGTACCAAGAGACCCAGTACTTC. Amino acid sequence: CASSFPYQETQYF. The chain recombines TRBV5-4 with TRBJ2-5; D is unclear. Germline CDR1 is SGHNT and CDR2 is YYREEE (reference sequence). The V end was cut by 2 bases, the J end by 0 bases, with 5 bases between. This CDR3 spans 13 amino acids.

This clonotype has more than one count but fewer than ten. The chain is built from TRBV30 and TRBJ1-5; 11 bases agree with TRBD1. V shed 0 bases and J 5 bases; nucleotides not matched to a gene: 3. The CDR3 extends over 15 amino acids. The germline V gene encodes CDR1 GTSNPN and CDR2 SVGIG (reference sequence). The CDR3 protein is CAWSVGQGADQPQHF. Here the CDR3 DNA reads TGTGCCTGGAGTGTAGGACAGGGGGCTGATCAGCCCCAGCATTTT. Complete variable domain (other parts from reference TRBV30 and TRBJ1-5): SQTIHQWPATLVQPVGSPLSLECTVEGTSNPNLYWYRQAAGRGLQLLFYSVGIGQISSEVPQNLSASRPQDRQFILSSKKLLLSDSGFYLCAWSVGQGADQPQHFGDGTRLSIL.

In this sample, this clonotype turned up a few times. Germline and junction disagree at one end, which may indicate a read error. DNA of the CDR3: TGTGCCACCAGTGACGGAACAACCCCCCACTTC. This gives the protein CATSDGTTPHF. This sequence joins TRBV24-1 and TRBJ2-1, with D hard to call. The CDR3 spans 11 residues. Germline CDR1 reads KGHDR; CDR2 reads SFDVKD.

This clonotype occurred a few times. V usage is TRBV6-2 or TRBV6-3 and J usage is TRBJ1-1, with D unresolved. The CDR3 is 11 residues long. The germline CDR1 and CDR2 sequences are MNHEY and SVGEGT. The V end was cut by 8 bases, the J end by 7 bases, with 11 bases between. The CDR3 nucleotides are TGTGCCAGCGCCTGGGCGTTTGAAGCTTTCTTT. Translation gives CASAWAFEAFF.

This clonotype was detected many times. The CDR3 DNA sequence: TGTGCCAGCACCGACGGGGGGCCCGGGGCCAACGTCCTGACTTTC. This encodes CASTDGGPGANVLTF. The chain recombines TRBV6-5 with TRBJ2-6; a possible D gene is TRBD2 (7 bases). CDR1 is MNHEY and CDR2 is SVGAGI in the germline V gene. This CDR3 is built from 15 residues. V was trimmed by 7 bases and J by 4 bases, leaving 14 bases between them.

The J gene is TRBJ1-1, the V gene TRBV3-1; the D is unclear. The CDR3 sequence is 16 residues long. V lost 3 bases, J lost 6 bases, and 20 bases lay in between. CDR1 is LGHDT and CDR2 is YNNKEL in the germline V gene (reference sequence). The CDR3 sequence: CASSQLSAPEIAEAFF. The CDR3, as DNA: TGTGCCAGCAGCCAGCTTTCAGCGCCAGAGATTGCTGAAGCTTTCTTT.

There are many counts of this clonotype. The V and J genes are TRBV27 and TRBJ2-3; 10 bases align to TRBD2. Germline V lookup: CDR1 MNHEY, CDR2 SMNVEV (reference sequence). J gave up 4 bases and V 5 bases, and 6 bases lay outside the gene matches. The CDR3 consists of 15 residues. CDR3: CASSLLAGVADTQYF. The CDR3 DNA is TGTGCCAGCAGTCTGCTAGCGGGGGTGGCAGATACGCAGTATTTT.

This clonotype appeared many times. The chain couples TRBV5-1 to TRBJ2-3; possibly TRBD2 for D (5 bases). CDR1 is SGHRS, CDR2 YFSETQ, per germline. The CDR3 loop spans 14 amino acids. V lost 2 bases and J lost 2, with 9 bases in between. The CDR3 reads CASSLGLHTDTQYF. CDR3 bases: TGCGCCAGCAGCTTAGGACTCCACACAGATACGCAGTATTTT.

In this sample, this clonotype turned up many times. This chain connects TRBV13 to TRBJ2-1; D is unclear. This CDR3 is 13 amino acids long. V lost 2 bases and J 4 bases, leaving 6 bases between the germline ends. Germline V gene sequence: CDR1 PRHDT, CDR2 FYEKMQ (reference sequence). The CDR3 protein is CASSLWGYNEQFF. The CDR3 region has the DNA TGTGCCAGCAGCTTATGGGGTTACAATGAGCAGTTCTTC.

A note on this clonotype: This clone may be a read error of a much larger clone one base away. The V call is TRBV5-1, the J call TRBJ2-1; TRBD2 is a possible D gene (5 bases). The germline CDR1 and CDR2 sequences are SGHRS and YFSETQ. The CDR3 is 14 amino acids. CDR3 nucleotides: TGCGCCAGCAGCTTGGTTGGCGCGGGCGATGAGCAGCTCTTC. Residues: CASSLVGAGDEQLF.

This clonotype was detected ten times or more. J is TRBJ2-1 and V is TRBV7-2; the D gene is possibly TRBD2 (5 bases). The CDR3 runs to 14 residues. V was clipped by 5 bases and J by 8 bases, with 16 bases between them. The germline V gene has CDR1 SGHTA and CDR2 FQGNSA. CDR3 loop: CASSLERARDEQFF. The CDR3 nucleotides are TGTGCCAGCAGCCTGGAGAGGGCGCGCGATGAGCAGTTCTTC.

This clonotype was observed a few times. The V gene is TRBV29-1, the J gene TRBJ1-3; possible D gene TRBD1, 6 bases. The CDR3 consists of 14 residues. Germline V gene sequence: CDR1 SQVTM, CDR2 ANQGSEA. The germline V and J ends were trimmed by 6 bases and 4 bases, with 16 bases remaining between them. The CDR3 DNA reads as TGCAGCGTCACTCGGGGGGCGATGGGAAACACCATATATTTT. As protein: CSVTRGAMGNTIYF.

Ten or more counts support this clonotype. The chain joins TRBV7-2 to TRBJ2-1, with 9 bases matching TRBD2. Per the germline V gene, CDR1 is SGHTA and CDR2 is FQGNSA. CDR3 length: 14 amino acids. The V and J ends lost 5 bases and 9 bases, in that order; junction bases with no gene match: 8. In nucleotides, the CDR3 is TGTGCCAGCAGCGCCGGGACTAGCAGGGCTGAGCAGTTCTTC. Amino acids: CASSAGTSRAEQFF.

This clonotype has ten or more counts. CDR3 bases: TGTGCCAGCAGTTTATTGGGAGGGGGCATTCAGTACTTC. Translating it yields CASSLLGGGIQYF. The rearrangement uses TRBV27 and TRBJ2-4, with D possibly TRBD2 on 7 matching bases. The germline V and J ends were trimmed by 1 base and 9 bases, with 10 bases remaining between them. Germline CDR1 is MNHEY and CDR2 is SMNVEV (reference sequence). The CDR3 sequence is 13 residues long.

This clonotype was detected a few times. The gene calls are TRBV19 and TRBJ1-2; 8 bases map to TRBD1. This CDR3 has 16 residues. The V gene end was trimmed by 6 bases and the J gene end by 4 bases; junction bases not matched to a gene: 13. The V gene's germline CDR1 is LNHDA and CDR2 SQIVND (reference sequence). CDR3 region: CASRSGQGAMVYGYTF. The CDR3 region has the DNA TGTGCCAGTAGGTCCGGGCAGGGGGCCATGGTCTATGGCTACACCTTC.

This clonotype has only a few counts. V and J are TRBV6-5 and TRBJ2-3; D uncertain. Trimming cost V 3 bases and J 5 bases, with 9 bases left between them. The germline CDR1 and CDR2 sequences are MNHEY and SVGAGI. The CDR3 spans 13 residues. Here the CDR3 DNA reads TGTGCCAGCAGTTATTCAACCCTAGATACGCAGTATTTT. Protein product: CASSYSTLDTQYF.

This clonotype was counted many times. The chain links TRBV7-9 to TRBJ2-5, with 11 bases lining up with TRBD2. This CDR3 comprises 16 residues. Germline V lookup: CDR1 SEHNR, CDR2 FQNEAQ (reference sequence). Trimming cost V 1 base and J 5 bases; bases outside gene matches: 6. DNA of the CDR3: TGTGCCAGCAGCTTAGTCTTGGGACTAGCGGCGGAGACCCAGTACTTC. Amino acids: CASSLVLGLAAETQYF.

This clonotype appeared many times. The CDR3 nucleotides are TGTGCCAGCAGCTTAGTTCTATCTTCCGGCGGGGATACGCAGTATTTT. As protein: CASSLVLSSGGDTQYF. The chain carries TRBV7-2 and TRBJ2-3, with a possible D match to TRBD2 (5 bases). CDR3 length: 16 amino acids. Trimming took 1 base from V and 6 from J, leaving 17 bases between them. CDR1 and CDR2 (germline): SGHTA, FQGNSA.

This clonotype showed up many times. This chain links TRBV7-2 with TRBJ2-1; perhaps TRBD1 as D (5 bases). CDR3 length: 12 residues. Trimming took off 3 bases at V and 13 bases at J, with 13 bases between the two ends. Germline V gene sequence: CDR1 SGHTA, CDR2 FQGNSA. CDR3 residues: CASSLDMSSQFF. CDR3 nucleotides: TGTGCCAGCAGCTTGGACATGTCAAGTCAGTTCTTC.

This clonotype came up a few times. The chain couples TRBV7-2 to TRBJ2-5, with 9 nucleotides matching TRBD2. The CDR3 sequence is 17 residues long. The V segment lost 1 base and the J segment 7 bases; nucleotides outside the gene matches: 13. Germline loops: CDR1 SGHTA, CDR2 FQGNSA. The CDR3 here is CASSLVVGLAGTSTQYF. In DNA, the CDR3 is TGTGCCAGCAGCTTAGTGGTCGGGCTAGCGGGGACCTCGACCCAGTACTTC.

The rearrangement joins TRBV7-2 to TRBJ2-1, with no clear D. V lost 1 base, J lost 0 bases, and 7 bases lay in between. CDR3 size: 15 residues. Germline V CDR1 and CDR2: SGHTA, FQGNSA. CDR3 nucleotides: TGTGCCAGCAGCTTAGATCACTCCTCCTACAATGAGCAGTTCTTC. This codes for CASSLDHSSYNEQFF.